This entry concerns a single T cell receptor (beta chain). Its antigen is still unknown. The study's findings and limits: Greatest tumor Treg TCR overlap was with tumor naive CD4+ cells.

After constant-region reverse-primer amplification, full-length variable regions underwent semi-nested PCR with Nested Universal Primer A. TCRdb re-analysed the 5' RACE reads in MiXCR, keeping a single row per CDR3 protein. The sample has more than 5,000 distinct CDR3 sequences, around half seen once. V dropped 0 bases and J dropped 7 bases, with 10 bases sitting between them. The CDR3 has 13 residues. Germline V gene lookup returns CDR1 SGHRS and CDR2 YFSETQ. The sequence derives from a female donor with breast cancer. Sample: memory CD4+ T cells sorted from blood. The subset is: memory CD4+ T cells, CD4+CD45RO+CD25-. The chain has TRBV5-1 and TRBJ2-5; TRBD1 might be the D (6 bases). The CDR3: CASSLGKQGTQYF. In nucleotides, the CDR3 is TGCGCCAGCAGCTTGGGAAAACAGGGGACCCAGTACTTC.